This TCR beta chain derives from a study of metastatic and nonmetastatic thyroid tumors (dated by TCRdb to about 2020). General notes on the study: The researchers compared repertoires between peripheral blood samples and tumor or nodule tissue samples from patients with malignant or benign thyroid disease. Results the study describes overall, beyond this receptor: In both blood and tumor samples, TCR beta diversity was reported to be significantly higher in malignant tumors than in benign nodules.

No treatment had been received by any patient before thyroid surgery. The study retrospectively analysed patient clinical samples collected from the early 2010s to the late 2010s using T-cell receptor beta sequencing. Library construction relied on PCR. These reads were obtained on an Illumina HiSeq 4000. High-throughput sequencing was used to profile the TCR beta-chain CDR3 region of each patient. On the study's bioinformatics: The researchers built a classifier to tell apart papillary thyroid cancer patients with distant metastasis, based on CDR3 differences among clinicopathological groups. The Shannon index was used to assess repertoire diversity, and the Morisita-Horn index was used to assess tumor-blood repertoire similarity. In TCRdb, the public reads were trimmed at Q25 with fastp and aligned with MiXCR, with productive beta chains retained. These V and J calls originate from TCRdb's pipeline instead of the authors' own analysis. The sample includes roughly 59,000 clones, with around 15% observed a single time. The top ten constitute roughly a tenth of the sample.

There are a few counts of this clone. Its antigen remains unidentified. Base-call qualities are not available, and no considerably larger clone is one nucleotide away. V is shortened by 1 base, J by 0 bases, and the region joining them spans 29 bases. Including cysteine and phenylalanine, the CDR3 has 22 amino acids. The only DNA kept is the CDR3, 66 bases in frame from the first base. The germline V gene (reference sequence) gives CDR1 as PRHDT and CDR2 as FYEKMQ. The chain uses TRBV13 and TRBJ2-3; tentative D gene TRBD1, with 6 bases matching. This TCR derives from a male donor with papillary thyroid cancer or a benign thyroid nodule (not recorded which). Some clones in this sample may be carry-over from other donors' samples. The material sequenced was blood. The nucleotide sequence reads TGTGCCAGCAGCTTAGAGGTTGAGGGGGACCTAGCCGATTGGGCTAGCACAGATACGCAGTATTTT. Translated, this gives CASSLEVEGDLADWASTDTQYF.